This TCR beta chain was recovered during a study of CD8 T cells in ankylosing spondylitis. This clonotype has at least ten counts. Its cognate antigen is unknown. Study-level results: Seemingly characteristic of ankylosing spondylitis blood was a TCR beta motif consisting of 7 or 8 highly homologous variants. Disease-linked clones bore a CD8+ phenotype, appearing relatively rarely in peripheral blood. Reported data indicate significant enrichment of disease-linked clones within matched ankylosing spondylitis synovial fluid. Several of the motif variants were reported before in synovial fluid and blood from reactive arthritis.

Per the germline V gene, CDR1 is MNHEY and CDR2 is SMNVEV (reference sequence). The CDR3 is 16 amino acids. J was trimmed by 2 bases and V by 5 bases; bases with no gene match: 4. Libraries of TCR beta came from quantitative 5'-RACE with molecular barcodes. TCRdb processed the 5' RACE reads anew with MiXCR; each CDR3 protein has one entry. The sample shows some 840,000 distinct CDR3 sequences, about 12% of them seen only once. Material for sequencing was blood, either unsorted or a sorted T cell fraction (not recorded which). The sequence was obtained from a male donor with ankylosing spondylitis. The J gene is TRBJ2-3, the V gene TRBV27; 13 bases match TRBD2. The CDR3 sequence: CASSPGLAGLTDTQYF. The CDR3 bases are TGTGCCAGCAGTCCGGGACTAGCGGGACTCACAGATACGCAGTATTTT.